This T cell receptor beta chain was observed in a study of control samples from healthy donors and cancer patients. Profiled with immunoSEQ multiplex PCR; TCRdb holds only in-frame clones, not every one. The profile shows roughly 27,000 clones, approximately 90% of them singletons. The clonotype comes from a man aged 50-59 years with lung cancer. The sample taken for sequencing was PBMCs.

In nucleotides, the CDR3 is TGTGCCAGCAGCTTTGGGACAGGGGCTTTCAATGAGCAGTTCTTC. Protein sequence: CASSFGTGAFNEQFF. V gene TRBV5-6 combines with J gene TRBJ2-1, with 10 nucleotides matching TRBD1. The CDR3 runs 15 residues. Looked up from germline, CDR1 is SGHDT and CDR2 is YYEEEE. With 2 bases clipped from V and 6 bases from J, the junction kept 5 bases outside the gene matches.